This T cell receptor beta chain was sequenced during a study of naive and memory T cell subsets. Study-level findings and limits: TCR transcript changes with activation or differentiation may affect this RNA method.

Trimming removed 1 base from V and 4 bases from J; junction bases left unmatched: 4. Germline CDR1 is SGHTA and CDR2 is FQGNSA. CDR3 length: 18 amino acids. Amplification of ligated cDNA took four PCR rounds with SP2 and nested alpha and beta constant primers. One entry per CDR3 protein, called by TCRdb with MiXCR from the UMI-ligation and nested PCR reads. The sample yields under 25,000 distinct CDR3 sequences, around 6% seen once. Treatment here: skin biopsy from PPD injection site in Mantoux-positive individual. TCR cDNA received a 3' ligated oligonucleotide that carried a UMI. This clonotype was seen a few times. Antigen: not known.

The receptor was derived from an adult in good health. The sample here was skin, taken from a tuberculin skin test site. The J gene is TRBJ2-2, the V gene TRBV7-2; 15 bases map to TRBD2. The CDR3 loop reads CASSLGGLAGGLTGELFF. DNA of the CDR3: TGTGCCAGCAGCTTAGGGGGACTAGCGGGAGGTCTCACCGGGGAGCTGTTTTTT.